This entry is about one TCR beta chain. This entry comes from a study of blood T cell repertoires in COVID-19. Study context: Samples taken during acute and convalescent COVID-19 were collected in the United States, Italy and Spain. Sources were T cells, B-cell-depleted T cells, or PBMCs; the material itself was cDNA or gDNA.

Under the authors' procedure: Reference gene primer amplification gave nucleated cell count estimates. Method: immunoSEQ multiplex PCR; TCRdb's copy keeps in-frame clones and lacks some. The D gene and trimming were derived from the DNA, and the V and J assignments and clone size from that table. The sample shows roughly 110,000 clones, around 90% of them seen only once. Looked up from germline, CDR1 is GTSNPN and CDR2 is SVGIG (reference sequence). Trimming at V came to 4 bases and at J to 7 bases, leaving 10 bases not matched to a gene. The CDR3 runs 15 residues. The rearrangement uses TRBV30 and TRBJ1-6; 7 positions match TRBD1. Sequencing was done on a sample of peripheral blood. The sequence derives from a woman aged 50 to 60 with acute or convalescent COVID-19. The CDR3 loop reads CAWTKERGRNSPLHF. The CDR3 DNA sequence: TGTGCCTGGACCAAAGAAAGGGGGCGAAATTCACCCCTCCACTTT.